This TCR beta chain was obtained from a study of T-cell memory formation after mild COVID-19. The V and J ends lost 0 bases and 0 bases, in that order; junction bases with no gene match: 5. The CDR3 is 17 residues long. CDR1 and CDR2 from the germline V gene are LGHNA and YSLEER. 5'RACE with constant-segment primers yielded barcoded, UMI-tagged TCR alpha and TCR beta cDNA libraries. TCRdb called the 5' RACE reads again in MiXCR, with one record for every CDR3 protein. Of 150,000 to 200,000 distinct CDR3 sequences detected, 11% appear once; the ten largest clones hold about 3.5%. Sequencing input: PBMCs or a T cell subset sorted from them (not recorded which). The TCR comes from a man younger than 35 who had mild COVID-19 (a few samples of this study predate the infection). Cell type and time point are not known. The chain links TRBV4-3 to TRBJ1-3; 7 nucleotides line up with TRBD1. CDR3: CASSQERDSGSGNTIYF. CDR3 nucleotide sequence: TGCGCCAGCAGCCAAGAGCGGGACAGCGGCTCTGGAAACACCATATATTTT.